This TCR beta chain emerged from a study of CD8+CD57+ T cells in acquired aplastic anemia. In the study overall: Mean DNA quantity obtained from sorted CD4+ and CD8+ cells was 3 to 3.5 ug.

Those patients picked for sequencing had displayed CD8+CD57+ cell expansion on flow cytometry. Each patient had severe acquired aplastic anemia. Blood came from patients not yet given any therapy. Genomic DNA templated the TCR beta VDJ and CDR3 profiling. TCRdb independently ran MiXCR on the reads; one entry per CDR3 protein. The table lists about 98,000 distinct CDR3 sequences, around 62% of them singletons. The study's findings and limits: The study identified roughly 31 CD8+ CDR3 sequences shared by patients and controls.

Details on this clonotype: As yet, its antigen is unknown. One junction end does not reproduce the germline sequence, and a read error may be involved.

Germline V CDR1 and CDR2: SEHNR, FQNEAQ (reference sequence). The CDR3 consists of 14 residues. The sequence was obtained from a human donor with aplastic anemia. The material sequenced was sorted CD4+, CD8+, or CD8+CD57+ T cells (not recorded which) from PBMCs. V usage is TRBV7-9 and J usage is TRBJ2-3, with D perhaps TRBD2 (5 bases). CDR3: CASSSPGSTDTQYF. The CDR3 nucleotides read TGTGCCAGCAGCTCGCCGGGGTCCACAGATACGCAGTACTTT.